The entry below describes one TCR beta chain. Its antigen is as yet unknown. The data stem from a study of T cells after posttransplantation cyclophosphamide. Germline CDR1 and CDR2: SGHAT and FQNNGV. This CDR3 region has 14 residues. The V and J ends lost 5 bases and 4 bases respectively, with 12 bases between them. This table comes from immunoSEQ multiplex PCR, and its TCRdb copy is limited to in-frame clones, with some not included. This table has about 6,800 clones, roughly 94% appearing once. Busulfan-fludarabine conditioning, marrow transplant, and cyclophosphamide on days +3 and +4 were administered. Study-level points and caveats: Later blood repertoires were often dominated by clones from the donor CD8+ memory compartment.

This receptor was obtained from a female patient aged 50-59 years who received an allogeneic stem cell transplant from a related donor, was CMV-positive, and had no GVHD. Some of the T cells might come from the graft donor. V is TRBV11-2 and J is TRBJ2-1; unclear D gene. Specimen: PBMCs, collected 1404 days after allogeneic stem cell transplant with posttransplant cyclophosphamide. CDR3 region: CASSPGGPYNEQFF. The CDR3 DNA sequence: TGTGCCAGCAGCCCAGGTGGGCCGTACAATGAGCAGTTCTTC.